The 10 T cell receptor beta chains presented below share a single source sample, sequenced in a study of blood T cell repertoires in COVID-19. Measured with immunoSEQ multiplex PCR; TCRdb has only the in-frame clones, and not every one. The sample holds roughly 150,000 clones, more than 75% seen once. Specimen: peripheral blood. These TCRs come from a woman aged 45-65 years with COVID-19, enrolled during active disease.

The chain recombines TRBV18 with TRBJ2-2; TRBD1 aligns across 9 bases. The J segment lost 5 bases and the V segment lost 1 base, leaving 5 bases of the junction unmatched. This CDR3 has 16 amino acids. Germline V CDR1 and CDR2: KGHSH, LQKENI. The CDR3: CASSPQSDRGTGELFF. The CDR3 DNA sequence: TGTGCCAGCTCACCACAGTCGGACAGGGGTACCGGGGAGCTGTTTTTT.

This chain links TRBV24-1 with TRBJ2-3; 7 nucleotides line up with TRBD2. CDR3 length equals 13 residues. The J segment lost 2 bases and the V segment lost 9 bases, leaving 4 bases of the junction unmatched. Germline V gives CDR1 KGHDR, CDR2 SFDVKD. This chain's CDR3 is CATGTTPTDTQYF. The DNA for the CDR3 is TGTGCCACCGGGACTACACCCACAGATACGCAGTATTTT.

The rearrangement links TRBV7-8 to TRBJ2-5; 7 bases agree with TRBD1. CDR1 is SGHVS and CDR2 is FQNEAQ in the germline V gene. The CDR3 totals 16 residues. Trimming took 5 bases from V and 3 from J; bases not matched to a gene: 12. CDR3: CASSTHRGFLKETQYF. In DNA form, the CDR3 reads TGTGCCAGCAGCACACACAGGGGTTTCTTAAAAGAGACCCAGTACTTC.

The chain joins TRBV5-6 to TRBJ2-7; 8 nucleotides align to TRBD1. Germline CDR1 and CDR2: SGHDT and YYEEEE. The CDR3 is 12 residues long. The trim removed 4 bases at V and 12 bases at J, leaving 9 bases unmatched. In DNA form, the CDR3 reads TGTGCCAGCAGCATCGGACAGGGAACCGCGTACTTC. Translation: CASSIGQGTAYF.

The DNA for the CDR3 is TGTGCCAGCAGCCCCCCCCACAGGGTCGGCTACACCTTC. This codes for CASSPPHRVGYTF. The chain joins TRBV3-1 (or the pseudogene TRBV3-2) to TRBJ1-2; a possible D gene is TRBD1 (6 bases). The CDR3 has 13 residues. The V end lost 4 bases, the J end lost 8 bases, and 14 bases lay between the germline ends. Germline V gene lookup returns CDR1 LGHDT and CDR2 YNNKEL (reference sequence).

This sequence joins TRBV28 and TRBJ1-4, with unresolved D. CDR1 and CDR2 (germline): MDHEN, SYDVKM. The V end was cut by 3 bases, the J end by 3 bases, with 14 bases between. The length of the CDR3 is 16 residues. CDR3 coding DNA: TGTGCCAGCAGTTTGGACTTAGATCAGGCTAATGAAAAACTGTTTTTT. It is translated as CASSLDLDQANEKLFF.

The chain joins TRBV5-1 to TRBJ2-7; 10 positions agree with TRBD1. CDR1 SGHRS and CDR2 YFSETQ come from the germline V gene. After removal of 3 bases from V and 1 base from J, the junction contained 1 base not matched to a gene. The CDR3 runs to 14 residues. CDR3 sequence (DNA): TGCGCCAGCAGCTGGGACAGGGGATCCTACGAGCAGTACTTC. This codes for CASSWDRGSYEQYF.

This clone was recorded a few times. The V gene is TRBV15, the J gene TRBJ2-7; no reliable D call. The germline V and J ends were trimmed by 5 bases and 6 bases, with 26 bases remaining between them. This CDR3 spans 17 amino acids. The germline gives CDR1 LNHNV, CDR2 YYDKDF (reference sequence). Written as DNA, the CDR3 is TGTGCCACCAGCTCAGAGAAGGCACAGAGCAGAAGGCTCGAGCAGTACTTC. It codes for CATSSEKAQSRRLEQYF.

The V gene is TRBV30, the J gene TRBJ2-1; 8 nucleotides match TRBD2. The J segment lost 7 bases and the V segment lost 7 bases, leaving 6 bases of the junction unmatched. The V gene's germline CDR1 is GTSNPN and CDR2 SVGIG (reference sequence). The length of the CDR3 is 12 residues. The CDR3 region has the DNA TGTGCCTACCTCGGGGGGGCGAATGAGCAGTTCTTC. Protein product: CAYLGGANEQFF.

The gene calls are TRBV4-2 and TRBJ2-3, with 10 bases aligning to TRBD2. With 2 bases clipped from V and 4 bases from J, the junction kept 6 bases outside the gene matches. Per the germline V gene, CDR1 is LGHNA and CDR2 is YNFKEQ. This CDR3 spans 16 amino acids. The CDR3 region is CASSQTAGGPSDTQYF. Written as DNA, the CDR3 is TGTGCCAGCAGCCAAACAGCGGGGGGGCCGTCAGATACGCAGTATTTT.